Following are 18 T cell receptor beta chains from one sample sequenced in a study of cytotoxic CD8 clonotypes in ibrutinib-treated CLL. Assay used: immunoSEQ multiplex PCR; TCRdb lists only in-frame clones, some missing. The sample includes fewer than 400,000 clones, over 55% of them seen just once. Sequencing was performed on PBMCs, taken after 36 months of ibrutinib treatment. The receptors come from a human donor with chronic lymphocytic leukemia.

The chain carries TRBV27 and TRBJ2-2; 9 bases align to TRBD2. Germline CDR1 is MNHEY and CDR2 is SMNVEV (reference sequence). CDR3 length: 17 amino acids. V was pared by 3 bases and J by 5 bases, with 10 bases of the junction left unmatched. CDR3 loop: CASSLPFSGSSTGELFF. The CDR3 bases are TGTGCCAGCAGTTTGCCGTTTAGCGGGAGCTCGACCGGGGAGCTGTTTTTT.

The V call is TRBV9, the J call TRBJ2-3, with 9 bases fitting TRBD1. The CDR3 has 16 residues. The germline V gene has CDR1 SGDLS and CDR2 YYNGEE. Unmatched junction bases numbered 3, after V lost 1 base and J lost 0 bases. The CDR3 sequence is CASSVRTGASTDTQYF. CDR3 coding DNA: TGTGCCAGCAGCGTACGGACAGGGGCAAGCACAGATACGCAGTATTTT.

This clone has a single count. This chain joins TRBV6-5 and TRBJ2-7, with D perhaps TRBD1 (7 bases). The V end lost 7 bases, the J end lost 7 bases, and 20 bases lay between the germline ends. The germline CDR1 and CDR2 sequences are MNHEY and SVGAGI. This CDR3 is built from 14 residues. The DNA of the CDR3 is TGTGCCAGCACAGGGGGGACGGGCCTCCTAGAGCAGTACTTC. It codes for CASTGGTGLLEQYF.

This clone was picked up a small number of times. The junction does not match germline at one end; this may be a read error. The rearrangement links TRBV13 to TRBJ2-5; tentative D call: TRBD1 (6 bases). The germline CDR1 and CDR2 sequences are PRHDT and FYEKMQ (reference sequence). The length of the CDR3 is 14 residues. CDR3 sequence: CASSPRQEQEIQYF. The CDR3 DNA reads as TGTGCCAGCAGCCCTCGACAGGAGCAAGAGATCCAGTACTTC.

V and J are TRBV11-2 and TRBJ2-7; 7 nucleotides line up with TRBD1. The CDR3 is made up of 15 amino acids. With 2 bases clipped from V and 3 bases from J, the junction kept 7 bases outside the gene matches. Germline loops: CDR1 SGHAT, CDR2 FQNNGV. DNA for the CDR3: TGTGCCAGCAGCTTAATTTCAGGGGGATTCTACGAGCAGTACTTC. It specifies CASSLISGGFYEQYF.

This chain uses TRBV4-1 with TRBJ1-2; no reliable D call. Trimming removed 5 bases at V and 0 bases at J, with 13 bases between. CDR1 is MGHRA, CDR2 YSYEKL, per germline. The CDR3 covers 15 residues. This CDR3 reads CASSTSGRANYGYTF. The CDR3 DNA reads as TGCGCCAGCAGCACATCGGGCCGAGCTAACTATGGCTACACCTTC.

The genes are TRBV28 and TRBJ2-3; the D is unclear. This CDR3 region has 13 residues. V was clipped by 0 bases and J by 0 bases, with 1 base between them. Germline loops: CDR1 MDHEN, CDR2 SYDVKM. The CDR3 DNA sequence: TGTGCCAGCAGTTTATGGAGCACAGATACGCAGTATTTT. Its translation is CASSLWSTDTQYF.

This clone has more than one count but fewer than ten. The sample carries other DNA sequences with the same CDR3. The chain joins TRBV2 to TRBJ2-7, with 9 bases lining up with TRBD1. The CDR3 runs to 12 residues. The germline V gene has CDR1 SNHLY and CDR2 FYNNEI. The V gene end was trimmed by 10 bases and the J gene end by 2 bases; junction bases not matched to a gene: 3. In DNA, the CDR3 is TGTGCCACGGGACAGGGCCCCTACGAGCAGTACTTC. Protein product: CATGQGPYEQYF.

V is TRBV2 and J is TRBJ2-7; no definite D call. Germline CDR1 is SNHLY and CDR2 is FYNNEI. There are 14 residues in the CDR3. The V end lost 4 bases, the J end lost 0 bases, and 10 bases lay between the germline ends. CDR3 loop: CASSGRLSSYEQYF. CDR3 sequence (DNA): TGTGCCAGCAGTGGGCGCTTGAGCTCCTACGAGCAGTACTTC. Full variable domain (missing parts from reference TRBV2 and TRBJ2-7): EPEVTQTPSHQVTQMGQEVILRCVPISNHLYFYWYRQILGQKVEFLVSFYNNEISEKSEIFDDQFSVERPDGSNFTLKIRSTKLEDSAMYFCASSGRLSSYEQYFGPGTRLTVT.

This clone was recorded once. The rearrangement joins TRBV11-2 to TRBJ2-3; D perhaps matches TRBD2 (6 bases). Deletions cut 2 bases from V and 1 base from J, with 10 bases between. CDR3 length: 15 residues. Germline values: CDR1 SGHAT, CDR2 FQNNGV. CDR3 bases: TGTGCCAGCAGCTTATGGGAGCGGGGCACAGATACGCAGTATTTT. This translates into CASSLWERGTDTQYF.

The gene calls are TRBV2 and TRBJ2-4; no clear D. Per the germline V gene, CDR1 is SNHLY and CDR2 is FYNNEI. The CDR3 loop spans 15 amino acids. Trimming took 8 bases from V and 1 from J, leaving 15 bases between them. The CDR3 coding sequence is TGTGCCAGCTCCCCGTCGGTGATGGCCAAAAACATTCAGTACTTC. Its translation is CASSPSVMAKNIQYF.

This rearrangement joins TRBV28 to TRBJ1-5; TRBD1 matches 8 bases. Germline loops: CDR1 MDHEN, CDR2 SYDVKM. Unmatched junction bases numbered 5, after V lost 5 bases and J lost 2 bases. The CDR3 runs 15 residues. The CDR3 protein is CASSPTGEGNQPQHF. Written as DNA, the CDR3 is TGTGCCAGCAGTCCGACAGGGGAAGGCAATCAGCCCCAGCATTTT.

V usage is TRBV6-5 and J usage is TRBJ2-3; TRBD2 matches 13 bases. The CDR3 has 16 amino acids. Germline V gene sequence: CDR1 MNHEY, CDR2 SVGAGI. The ends lost 4 bases at V and 5 bases at J; junction bases unmatched: 6. The CDR3 loop reads CASSSLAGGLVDTQYF. The CDR3 DNA is TGTGCCAGCAGTTCACTAGCGGGGGGGCTTGTAGATACGCAGTATTTT.

The chain joins TRBV29-1 to TRBJ1-2; D not resolved. Trimming took off 6 bases at V and 4 bases at J, with 9 bases between the two ends. The CDR3 contains 11 residues. Germline assignment: CDR1 SQVTM and CDR2 ANQGSEA. The CDR3 coding sequence is TGCAGCGTCCCCTGGTTCTATGGCTACACCTTC. Protein product: CSVPWFYGYTF.

V is TRBV7-9 and J is TRBJ1-5; no clear D gene. Trimming took off 5 bases at V and 1 base at J, with 3 bases between the two ends. In germline, CDR1 is SEHNR, CDR2 FQNEAQ (reference sequence). This CDR3 is built from 12 residues. The CDR3 nucleotides are TGTGCCAGCAGCGCAAGCAATCAGCCCCAGCATTTT. It encodes CASSASNQPQHF.

The chain is built from TRBV4-2 and TRBJ1-2, with unresolved D. The CDR3 is 17 residues long. CDR1 LGHNA and CDR2 YNFKEQ come from the germline V gene. Trimming cost V 1 base and J 4 bases, with 19 bases left between them. CDR3 sequence reads: CASSQAWQDIRVYGYTF. Here the CDR3 DNA reads TGTGCCAGCAGCCAAGCGTGGCAGGATATCCGCGTCTATGGCTACACCTTC.

This chain uses TRBV7-8 with TRBJ2-7; 7 bases fit TRBD1. The V segment lost 5 bases and the J segment 2 bases; nucleotides outside the gene matches: 9. There are 15 residues in the CDR3. Germline assignment: CDR1 SGHVS and CDR2 FQNEAQ. CDR3 nucleotide sequence: TGTGCCAGCAGCACGCCCGGGACAGCGACCTACGAGCAGTACTTC. This codes for CASSTPGTATYEQYF.

The chain joins TRBV6-5 to TRBJ2-1; TRBD2 matches 14 bases. V shed 4 bases, J shed 7 bases, and the junction held 6 bases outside the gene matches. CDR1 MNHEY and CDR2 SVGAGI come from the germline V gene. CDR3 length: 16 residues. CDR3 residues: CASSLGLAGAENEQFF. CDR3 in DNA: TGTGCCAGCAGTTTGGGACTAGCGGGAGCGGAGAATGAGCAGTTCTTC.